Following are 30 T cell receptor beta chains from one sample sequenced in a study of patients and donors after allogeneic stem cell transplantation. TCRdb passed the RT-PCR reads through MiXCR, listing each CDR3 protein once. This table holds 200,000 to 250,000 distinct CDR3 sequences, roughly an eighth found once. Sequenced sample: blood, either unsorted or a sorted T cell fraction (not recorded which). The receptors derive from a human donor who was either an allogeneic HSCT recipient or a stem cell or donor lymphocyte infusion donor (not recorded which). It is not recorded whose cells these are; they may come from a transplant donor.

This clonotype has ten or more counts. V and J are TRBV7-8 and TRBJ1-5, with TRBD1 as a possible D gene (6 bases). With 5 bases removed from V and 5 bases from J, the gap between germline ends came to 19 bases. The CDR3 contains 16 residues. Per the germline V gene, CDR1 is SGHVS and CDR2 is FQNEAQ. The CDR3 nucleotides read TGTGCCAGCAGCCTAAAGACAGGCAGACCTCATCAGCCCCAGCATTTT. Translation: CASSLKTGRPHQPQHF.

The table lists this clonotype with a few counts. CDR3: CASRRDSHTGELFF. In DNA form, the CDR3 reads TGTGCCAGCAGAAGGGACAGCCACACCGGGGAGCTGTTTTTT. The chain carries TRBV6-1 and TRBJ2-2; 7 positions match TRBD1. CDR1 and CDR2 from the germline V gene are MNHNS and SASEGT. V was clipped by 6 bases and J by 3 bases; unmatched bases: 4. The CDR3 loop spans 14 amino acids.

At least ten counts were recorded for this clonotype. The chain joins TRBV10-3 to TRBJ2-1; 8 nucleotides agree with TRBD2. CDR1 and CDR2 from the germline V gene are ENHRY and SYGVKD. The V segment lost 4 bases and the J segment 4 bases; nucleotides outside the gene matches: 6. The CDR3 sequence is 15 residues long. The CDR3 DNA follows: TGTGCCATCAGTGGGCAACTAGCGGAGTACAATGAGCAGTTCTTC. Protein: CAISGQLAEYNEQFF.

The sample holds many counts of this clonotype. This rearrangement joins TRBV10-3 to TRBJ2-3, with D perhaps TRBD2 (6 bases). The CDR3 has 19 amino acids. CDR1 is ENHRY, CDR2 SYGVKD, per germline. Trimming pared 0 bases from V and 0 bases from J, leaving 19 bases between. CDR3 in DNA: TGTGCCATCAGTGAGTCCTCCCGGGAGTGGGGGACTAGCACAGATACGCAGTATTTT. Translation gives CAISESSREWGTSTDTQYF.

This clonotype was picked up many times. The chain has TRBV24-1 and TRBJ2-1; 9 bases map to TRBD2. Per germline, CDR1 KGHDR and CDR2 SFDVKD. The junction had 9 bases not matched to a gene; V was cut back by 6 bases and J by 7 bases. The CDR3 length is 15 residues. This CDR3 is CATSLGLARRNEQFF. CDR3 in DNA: TGTGCCACCAGTCTTGGACTAGCGCGACGGAATGAGCAGTTCTTC.

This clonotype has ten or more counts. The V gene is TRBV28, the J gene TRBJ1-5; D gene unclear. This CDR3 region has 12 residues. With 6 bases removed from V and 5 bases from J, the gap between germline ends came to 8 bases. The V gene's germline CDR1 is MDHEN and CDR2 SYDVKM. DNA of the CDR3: TGTGCCAGCAGCCTAGGATATCAGCCCCAGCATTTT. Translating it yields CASSLGYQPQHF.

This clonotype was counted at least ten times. CDR3: CASSLRGGNTEAFF. Written as DNA, the CDR3 is TGCGCCAGCAGCTTGAGGGGGGGTAACACTGAAGCTTTCTTT. This rearrangement joins TRBV5-1 to TRBJ1-1; D might be TRBD1 (6 bases). V shed 1 base and J shed 2 bases, with 9 bases lying between them. The CDR3 sequence is 14 residues long. Germline V lookup: CDR1 SGHRS, CDR2 YFSETQ. The variable domain in full, completed from reference TRBV5-1 and TRBJ1-1, reads KAGVTQTPRYLIKTRGQQVTLSCSPISGHRSVSWYQQTPGQGLQFLFEYFSETQRNKGNFPGRFSGRQFSNSRSEMNVSTLELGDSALYLCASSLRGGNTEAFFGQGTRLTVV.

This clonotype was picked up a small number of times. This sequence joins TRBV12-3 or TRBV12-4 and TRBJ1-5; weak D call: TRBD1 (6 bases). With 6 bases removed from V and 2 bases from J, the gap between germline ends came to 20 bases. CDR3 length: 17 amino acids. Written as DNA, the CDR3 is TGTGCCAGCAGGGGGGGGGCAGGTCCTAAGGGCAATCAGCCCCAGCATTTT. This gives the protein CASRGGAGPKGNQPQHF.

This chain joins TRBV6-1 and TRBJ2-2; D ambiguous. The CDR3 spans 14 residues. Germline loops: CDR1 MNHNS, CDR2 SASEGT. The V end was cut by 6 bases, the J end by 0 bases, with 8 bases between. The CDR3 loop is CASSQSANTGELFF. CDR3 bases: TGTGCCAGCAGCCAGTCAGCGAACACCGGGGAGCTGTTTTTT.

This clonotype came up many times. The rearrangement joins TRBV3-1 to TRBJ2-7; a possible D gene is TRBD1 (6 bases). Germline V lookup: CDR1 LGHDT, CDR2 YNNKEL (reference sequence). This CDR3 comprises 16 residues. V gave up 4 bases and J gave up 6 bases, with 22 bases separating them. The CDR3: CASSRLTGRLVSEQYF. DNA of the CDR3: TGTGCCAGCAGCCGCCTAACAGGGCGTTTAGTGAGCGAGCAGTACTTC.

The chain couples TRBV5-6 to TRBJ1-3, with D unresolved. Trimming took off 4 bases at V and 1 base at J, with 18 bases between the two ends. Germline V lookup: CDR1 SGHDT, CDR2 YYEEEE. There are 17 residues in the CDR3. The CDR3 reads CASSPGVYTTSGNTIYF. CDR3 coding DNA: TGTGCCAGCAGCCCCGGGGTATACACTACGTCTGGAAACACCATATATTTT.

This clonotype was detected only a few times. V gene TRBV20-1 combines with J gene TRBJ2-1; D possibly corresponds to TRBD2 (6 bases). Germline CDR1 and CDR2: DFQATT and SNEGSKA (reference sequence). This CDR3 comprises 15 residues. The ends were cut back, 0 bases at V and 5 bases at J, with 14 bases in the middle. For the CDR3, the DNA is TGCAGTGCTAGAGATTGGGGGGATAGCCACAATGAGCAGTTCTTC. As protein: CSARDWGDSHNEQFF.

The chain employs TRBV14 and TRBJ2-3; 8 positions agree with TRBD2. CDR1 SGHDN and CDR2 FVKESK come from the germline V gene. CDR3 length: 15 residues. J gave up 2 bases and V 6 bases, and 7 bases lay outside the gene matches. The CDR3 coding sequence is TGTGCCAGCAGGAAAACGGGGGGGGTCACAGATACGCAGTATTTT. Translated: CASRKTGGVTDTQYF.

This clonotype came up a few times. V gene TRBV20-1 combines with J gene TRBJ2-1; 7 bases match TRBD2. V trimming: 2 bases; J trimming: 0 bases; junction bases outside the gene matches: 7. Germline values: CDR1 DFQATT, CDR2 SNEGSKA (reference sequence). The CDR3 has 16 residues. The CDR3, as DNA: TGCAGTGCTAGAAGGGGAGCGGGAACCTCCTACAATGAGCAGTTCTTC. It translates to CSARRGAGTSYNEQFF.

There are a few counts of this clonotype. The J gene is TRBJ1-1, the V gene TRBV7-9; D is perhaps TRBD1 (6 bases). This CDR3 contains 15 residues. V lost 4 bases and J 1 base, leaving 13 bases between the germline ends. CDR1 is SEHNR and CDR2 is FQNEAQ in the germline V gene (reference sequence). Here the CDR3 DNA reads TGTGCCAGCAGCTCCACCGGGACACCGAACACTGAAGCTTTCTTT. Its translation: CASSSTGTPNTEAFF. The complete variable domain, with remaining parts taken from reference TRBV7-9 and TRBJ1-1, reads DTGVSQNPRHKITKRGQNVTFRCDPISEHNRLYWYRQTLGQGPEFLTYFQNEAQLEKSRLLSDRFSAERPKGSFSTLEIQRTEQGDSAMYLCASSSTGTPNTEAFFGQGTRLTVV.

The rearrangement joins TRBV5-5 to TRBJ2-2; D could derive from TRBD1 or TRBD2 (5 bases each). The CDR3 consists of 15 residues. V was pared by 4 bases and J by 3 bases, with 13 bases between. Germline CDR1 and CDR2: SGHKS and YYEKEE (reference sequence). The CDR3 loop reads CASSDRRDYTGELFF. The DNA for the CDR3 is TGTGCCAGCAGCGACAGACGGGATTACACCGGGGAGCTGTTTTTT.

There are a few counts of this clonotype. DNA of the CDR3: TGTGCCACCAGCCCAGGACGTGACTATGGCTACACCTTC. This gives the protein CATSPGRDYGYTF. This chain links TRBV15 with TRBJ1-2; the D is unclear. The CDR3 totals 13 residues. From germline, CDR1 is LNHNV and CDR2 YYDKDF (reference sequence). Trimming shortened V by 5 bases and J by 3 bases, and 10 bases separated the two germline ends. Looking up the rest from reference TRBV15 and TRBJ1-2 gives the full variable domain: DAMVIQNPRYQVTQFGKPVTLSCSQTLNHNVMYWYQQKSSQAPKLLFHYYDKDFNNEADTPDNFQSRRPNTSFCFLDIRSPGLGDTAMYLCATSPGRDYGYTFGSGTRLTVV.

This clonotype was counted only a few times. Here the CDR3 reads CASSYFLGYEQYF. CDR3 nucleotide sequence: TGTGCCAGCAGTTACTTTCTGGGGTACGAGCAGTACTTC. The genes are TRBV6-2 or TRBV6-3 and TRBJ2-7; D remains unclear. CDR1 and CDR2 (germline): MNHEY, SVGEGT. V was cut by 1 base and J by 4 bases, with 8 bases left in between. The CDR3 contains 13 residues.

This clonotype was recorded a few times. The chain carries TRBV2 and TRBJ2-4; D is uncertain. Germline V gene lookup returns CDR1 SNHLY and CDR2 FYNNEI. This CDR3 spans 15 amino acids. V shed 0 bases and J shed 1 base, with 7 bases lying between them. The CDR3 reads CASSEARRAKNIQYF. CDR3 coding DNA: TGTGCCAGCAGTGAAGCGCGCAGGGCCAAAAACATTCAGTACTTC. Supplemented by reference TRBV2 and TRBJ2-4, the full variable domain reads EPEVTQTPSHQVTQMGQEVILRCVPISNHLYFYWYRQILGQKVEFLVSFYNNEISEKSEIFDDQFSVERPDGSNFTLKIRSTKLEDSAMYFCASSEARRAKNIQYFGAGTRLSVL.

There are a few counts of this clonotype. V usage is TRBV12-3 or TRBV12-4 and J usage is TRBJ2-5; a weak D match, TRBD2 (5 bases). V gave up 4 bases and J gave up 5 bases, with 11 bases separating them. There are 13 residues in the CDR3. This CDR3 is CASSSTRGETQYF. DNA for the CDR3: TGTGCCAGCAGTTCCACTAGAGGGGAGACCCAGTACTTC.

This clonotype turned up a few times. The CDR3 here is CASSAMRAGVYYGYTF. The CDR3 DNA sequence: TGTGCCAGCAGTGCAATGCGGGCAGGGGTTTACTATGGCTACACCTTC. J is TRBJ1-2 and V is TRBV2; tentatively, D is TRBD1 (6 bases). With 4 bases removed from V and 3 bases from J, the gap between germline ends came to 18 bases. CDR1 and CDR2 (germline): SNHLY, FYNNEI. The CDR3 covers 16 residues.

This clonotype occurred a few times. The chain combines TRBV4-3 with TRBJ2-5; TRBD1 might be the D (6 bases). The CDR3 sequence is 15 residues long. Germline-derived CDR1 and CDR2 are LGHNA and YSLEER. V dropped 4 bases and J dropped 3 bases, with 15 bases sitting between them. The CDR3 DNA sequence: TGCGCCAGCAGCCCAGAACTGGACAGAAAAGAGACCCAGTACTTC. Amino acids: CASSPELDRKETQYF.

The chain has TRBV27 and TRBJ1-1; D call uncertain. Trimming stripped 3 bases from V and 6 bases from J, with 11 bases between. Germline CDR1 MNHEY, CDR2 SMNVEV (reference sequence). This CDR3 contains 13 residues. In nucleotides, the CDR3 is TGTGCCAGCAGTTTTGCCCGGGGATCTGAAGCTTTCTTT. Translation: CASSFARGSEAFF.

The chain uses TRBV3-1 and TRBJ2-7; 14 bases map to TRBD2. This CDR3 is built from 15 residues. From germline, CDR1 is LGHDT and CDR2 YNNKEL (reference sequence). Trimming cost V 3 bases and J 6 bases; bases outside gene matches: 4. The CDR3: CASSHKGLAGVEQYF. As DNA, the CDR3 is TGTGCCAGCAGCCATAAGGGACTAGCGGGAGTCGAGCAGTACTTC.

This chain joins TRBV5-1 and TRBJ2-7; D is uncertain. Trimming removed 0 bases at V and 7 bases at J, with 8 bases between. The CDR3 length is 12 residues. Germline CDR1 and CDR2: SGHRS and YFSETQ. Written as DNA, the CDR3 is TGCGCCAGCAGCTTGGATGGGCGGGAGCAGTACTTC. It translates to CASSLDGREQYF.

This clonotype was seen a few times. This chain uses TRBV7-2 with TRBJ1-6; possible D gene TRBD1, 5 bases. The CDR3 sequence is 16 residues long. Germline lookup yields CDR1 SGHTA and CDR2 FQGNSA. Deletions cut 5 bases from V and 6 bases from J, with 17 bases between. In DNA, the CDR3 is TGTGCCAGCAGCGTCCAATCCGGGACTCCTAATTCACCCCTCCACTTT. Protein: CASSVQSGTPNSPLHF.

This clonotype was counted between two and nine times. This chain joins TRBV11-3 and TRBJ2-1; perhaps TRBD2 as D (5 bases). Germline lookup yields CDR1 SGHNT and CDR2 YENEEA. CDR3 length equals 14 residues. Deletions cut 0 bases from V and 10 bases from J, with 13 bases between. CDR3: CASSLDRVRLEQFF. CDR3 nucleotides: TGTGCCAGCAGCTTAGACCGAGTGCGACTAGAGCAGTTCTTC. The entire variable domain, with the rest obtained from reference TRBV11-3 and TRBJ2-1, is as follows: EAGVVQSPRYKIIEKKQPVAFWCNPISGHNTLYWYLQNLGQGPELLIRYENEEAVDDSQLPKDRFSAERLKGVDSTLKIQPAELGDSAVYLCASSLDRVRLEQFFGPGTRLTVL.

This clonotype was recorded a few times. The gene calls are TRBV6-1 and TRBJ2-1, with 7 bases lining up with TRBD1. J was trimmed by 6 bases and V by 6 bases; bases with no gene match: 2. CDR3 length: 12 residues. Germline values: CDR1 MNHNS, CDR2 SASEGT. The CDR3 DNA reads TGTGCCAGCAGAGGGGACAGCAATGAGCAGTTCTTC. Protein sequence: CASRGDSNEQFF.

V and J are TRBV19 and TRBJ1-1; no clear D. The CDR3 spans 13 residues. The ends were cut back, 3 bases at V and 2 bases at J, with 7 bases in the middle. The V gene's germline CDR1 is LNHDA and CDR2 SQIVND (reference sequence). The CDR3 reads CASSIAFNTEAFF. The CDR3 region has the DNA TGTGCCAGTAGTATCGCCTTTAACACTGAAGCTTTCTTT.

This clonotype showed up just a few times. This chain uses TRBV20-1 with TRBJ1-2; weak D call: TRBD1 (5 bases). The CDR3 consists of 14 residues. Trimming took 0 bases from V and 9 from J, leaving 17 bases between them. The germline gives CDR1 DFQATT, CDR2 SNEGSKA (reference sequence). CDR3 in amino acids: CSARDSQGTFRYTF. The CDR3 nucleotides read TGCAGTGCTAGAGATTCGCAGGGTACGTTCCGCTACACCTTC.